These T cell receptor beta chains were read from a single sample in a study of blood T cell repertoires in COVID-19. Only in-frame clones appear in the TCRdb table, and some are missing; sequencing was by immunoSEQ multiplex PCR. Of 85,000 to 120,000 clones listed, 75% to 95% are singletons. Sample: peripheral blood. All receptors come from a man younger than 35 with acute or convalescent COVID-19. Both conserved end residues are part of each CDR3. A D gene is named only where the DNA matches it firmly. The size field is filled for only some rows; it gives once, few, many or a size class.

size: -
D: -
J: TRBJ2-2
V: TRBV6-5
CDR3: CASTAARHTGELFF
DNA: TGTGCCAGCACCGCCGCCAGGCACACCGGGGAGCTGTTTTTT

size: -
D: TRBD2
J: TRBJ2-1
V: TRBV5-1
CDR3: CASSRNTVAGGRYNEQFF
DNA: TGCGCCAGCAGCAGAAACACTGTAGCGGGGGGCAGATACAATGAGCAGTTCTTC

size: -
D: -
J: TRBJ1-2
V: TRBV25-1
CDR3: CASSRDYGYTF
DNA: TGTGCCAGCAGCCGAGACTATGGCTACACCTTC

size: -
D: TRBD1
J: TRBJ2-7
V: TRBV19
CDR3: CASSSFSGQDASVQYF
DNA: TGTGCCAGTAGCTCGTTCTCGGGACAGGACGCCAGCGTGCAGTACTTC

size: -
D: TRBD1
J: TRBJ1-2
V: TRBV18
CDR3: CASSPGQGAVGYTF
DNA: TGTGCCAGCTCACCGGGACAGGGGGCGGTTGGCTACACCTTC

size: -
D: -
J: TRBJ2-5
V: TRBV18
CDR3: CASSLEGRETQYF
DNA: TGTGCCAGCTCACTGGAGGGTAGGGAGACCCAGTACTTC

size: -
D: TRBD1
J: TRBJ1-2
V: TRBV4-1
CDR3: CASSPGQGGLYGYTF
DNA: TGCGCCAGCAGCCCGGGACAGGGCGGGCTATATGGCTACACCTTC

size: once
D: TRBD1
J: TRBJ2-2
V: TRBV6-5
CDR3: CASRTGLNTGELFF
DNA: TGTGCCAGCAGGACAGGGCTTAACACCGGGGAGCTGTTTTTT

size: -
D: TRBD2
J: TRBJ2-7
V: TRBV6-5
CDR3: CASSRAGVQSEQYF
DNA: TGTGCCAGCAGTCGAGCGGGAGTCCAGAGCGAGCAGTACTTC

size: -
D: -
J: TRBJ1-2
V: TRBV30
CDR3: CAWSSTNYGYTF
DNA: TGTGCCTGGAGTTCAACTAACTATGGCTACACCTTC

size: -
D: TRBD1
J: TRBJ1-3
V: TRBV30
CDR3: CAWSVRTGVSGNTIYF
DNA: TGTGCCTGGAGTGTAAGGACAGGAGTCTCTGGAAACACCATATATTTT

size: -
D: -
J: TRBJ1-1
V: TRBV2
CDR3: CASSVGTPYTEAFF
DNA: TGTGCCAGCAGTGTGGGGACACCATACACTGAAGCTTTCTTT

size: -
D: TRBD1
J: TRBJ2-2
V: TRBV5-1
CDR3: CASSWPRDRNTGELFF
DNA: TGCGCCAGCAGCTGGCCGAGGGACAGAAACACCGGGGAGCTGTTTTTT

size: -
D: -
J: TRBJ1-1
V: TRBV2
CDR3: CASSGGSTGALEAFF
DNA: TGTGCCAGCAGTGGGGGCTCTACGGGAGCTCTTGAAGCTTTCTTT

size: -
D: TRBD1
J: TRBJ1-1
V: TRBV7-2
CDR3: CASRPATGQGEPFF
DNA: TGTGCCAGCAGACCCGCCACGGGACAGGGGGAACCTTTCTTT

size: -
D: TRBD1
J: TRBJ1-1
V: TRBV25-1
CDR3: CASTRDRGSNTEAFF
DNA: TGTGCCAGCACCCGGGACAGGGGATCGAACACTGAAGCTTTCTTT

size: -
D: -
J: TRBJ1-4
V: TRBV5-4
CDR3: CASSPGRGSNEKLFF
DNA: TGTGCCAGCAGCCCGGGCAGGGGTTCTAATGAAAAACTGTTTTTT

size: -
D: TRBD2
J: TRBJ2-7
V: TRBV5-1
CDR3: CASSLDLAGPLSYEQYF
DNA: TGCGCCAGCAGCTTGGATCTAGCGGGCCCCCTCTCCTACGAGCAGTACTTC

size: -
D: TRBD1
J: TRBJ1-2
V: TRBV5-1
CDR3: CASSLGQGTNYGYTF
DNA: TGCGCCAGCAGCTTGGGACAGGGTACTAACTATGGCTACACCTTC

size: -
D: -
J: TRBJ1-1
V: TRBV5-1
CDR3: CASQTGTNTEAFF
DNA: TGCGCCAGCCAGACCGGGACAAACACTGAAGCTTTCTTT